This T cell receptor (beta chain) comes out of a study of blood T cell repertoires in COVID-19. Germline CDR1 and CDR2: MGHRA and YSYEKL. The CDR3 consists of 15 residues. Trimming at V came to 4 bases and at J to 7 bases, leaving 7 bases not matched to a gene. This table comes from immunoSEQ multiplex PCR, and its TCRdb copy is limited to in-frame clones, with some not included. The table records around 450,000 clones, 90% of them present only once. This TCR came from a man between 18 and 35 years old who had recovered from COVID-19. Sequenced material: PBMCs or T cells enriched from blood (not recorded which). The rearrangement links TRBV4-1 to TRBJ2-1, with 10 bases lining up with TRBD1. The CDR3 sequence is CASSPGDRGPNEQFF. Written as DNA, the CDR3 is TGCGCCAGCAGCCCAGGGGACAGGGGTCCAAATGAGCAGTTCTTC.